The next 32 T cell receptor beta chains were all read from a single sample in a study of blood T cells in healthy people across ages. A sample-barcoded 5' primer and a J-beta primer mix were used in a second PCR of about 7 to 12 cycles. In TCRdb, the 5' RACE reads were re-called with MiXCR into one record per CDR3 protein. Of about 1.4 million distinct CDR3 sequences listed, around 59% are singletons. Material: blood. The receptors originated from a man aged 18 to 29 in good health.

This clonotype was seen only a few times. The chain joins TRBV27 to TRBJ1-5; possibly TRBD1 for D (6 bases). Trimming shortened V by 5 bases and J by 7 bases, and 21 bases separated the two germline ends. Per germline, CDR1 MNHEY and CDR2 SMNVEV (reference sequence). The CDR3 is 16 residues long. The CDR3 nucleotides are TGTGCCAGCAGTCCCCTTGTTACGGGGGCATACCAGCCCCAGCATTTT. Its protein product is CASSPLVTGAYQPQHF.

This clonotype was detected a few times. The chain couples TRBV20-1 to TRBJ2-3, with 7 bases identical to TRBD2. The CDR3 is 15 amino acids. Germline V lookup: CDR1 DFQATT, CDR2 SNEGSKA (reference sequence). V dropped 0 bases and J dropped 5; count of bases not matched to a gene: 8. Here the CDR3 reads CSARDRPSGRDTQYF. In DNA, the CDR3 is TGCAGTGCTAGAGATCGGCCTAGCGGAAGAGATACGCAGTATTTT.

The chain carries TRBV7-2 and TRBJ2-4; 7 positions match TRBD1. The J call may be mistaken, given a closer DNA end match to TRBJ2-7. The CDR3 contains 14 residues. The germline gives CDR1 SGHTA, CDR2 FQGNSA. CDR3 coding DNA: TGTGCCAGCAGCCACCGGGACAGTGCCTACGAGCAGTACTTC. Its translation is CASSHRDSAYEQYF.

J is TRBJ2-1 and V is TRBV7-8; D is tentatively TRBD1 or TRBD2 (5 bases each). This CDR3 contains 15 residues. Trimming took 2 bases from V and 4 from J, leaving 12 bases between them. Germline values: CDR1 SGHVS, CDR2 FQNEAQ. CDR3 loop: CASSLLRGGYNEQFF. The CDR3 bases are TGTGCCAGCAGCTTACTAAGGGGCGGGTACAATGAGCAGTTCTTC.

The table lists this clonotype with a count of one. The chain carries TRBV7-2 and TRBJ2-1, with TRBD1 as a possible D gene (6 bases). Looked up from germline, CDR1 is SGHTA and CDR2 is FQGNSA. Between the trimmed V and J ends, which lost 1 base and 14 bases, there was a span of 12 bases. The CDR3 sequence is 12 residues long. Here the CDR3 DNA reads TGTGCCAGCAGCTTAGTAGGACCAGGGGAGTTCTTC. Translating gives CASSLVGPGEFF.

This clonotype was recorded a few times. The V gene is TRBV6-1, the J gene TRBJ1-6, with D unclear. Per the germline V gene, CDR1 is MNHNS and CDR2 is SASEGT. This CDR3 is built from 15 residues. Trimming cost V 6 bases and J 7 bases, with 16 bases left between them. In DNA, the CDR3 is TGTGCCAGCAGCGGAGGCGGGATGCTGAATTCACCCCTCCACTTT. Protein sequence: CASSGGGMLNSPLHF.

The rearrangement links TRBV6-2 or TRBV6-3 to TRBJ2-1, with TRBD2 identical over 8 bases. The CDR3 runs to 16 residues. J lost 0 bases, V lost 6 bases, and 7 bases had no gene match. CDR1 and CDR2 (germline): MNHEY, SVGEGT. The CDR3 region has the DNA TGTGCCAGCAGACAGACTAGCGCCCGCTCCTACAATGAGCAGTTCTTC. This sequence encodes CASRQTSARSYNEQFF.

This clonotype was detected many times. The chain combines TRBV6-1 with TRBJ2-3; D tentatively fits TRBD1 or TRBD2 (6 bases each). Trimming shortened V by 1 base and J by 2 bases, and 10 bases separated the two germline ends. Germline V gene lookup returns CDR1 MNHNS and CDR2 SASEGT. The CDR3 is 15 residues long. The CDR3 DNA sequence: TGTGCCAGCAGTGAAGGAGGGGGGTACACAGATACGCAGTATTTT. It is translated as CASSEGGGYTDTQYF.

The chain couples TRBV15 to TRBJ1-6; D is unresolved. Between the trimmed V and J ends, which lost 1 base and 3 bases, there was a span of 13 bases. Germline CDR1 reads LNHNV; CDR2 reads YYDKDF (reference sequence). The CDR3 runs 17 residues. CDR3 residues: CATSRVVPQFYNSPLHF. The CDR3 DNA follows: TGTGCCACCAGCAGAGTCGTTCCACAGTTCTATAATTCACCCCTCCACTTT.

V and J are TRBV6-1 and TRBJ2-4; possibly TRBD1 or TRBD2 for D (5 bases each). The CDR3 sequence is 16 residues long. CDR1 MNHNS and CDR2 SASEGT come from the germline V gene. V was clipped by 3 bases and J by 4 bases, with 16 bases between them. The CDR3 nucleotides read TGTGCCAGCAGTGACCATTTAGGGGAGTCAAAAAACATTCAGTACTTC. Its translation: CASSDHLGESKNIQYF.

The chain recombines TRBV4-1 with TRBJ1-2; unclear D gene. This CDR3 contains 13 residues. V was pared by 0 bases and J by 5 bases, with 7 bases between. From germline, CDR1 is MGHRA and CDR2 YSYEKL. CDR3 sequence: CASSQDELYGYTF. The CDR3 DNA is TGCGCCAGCAGCCAAGATGAGTTATATGGCTACACCTTC.

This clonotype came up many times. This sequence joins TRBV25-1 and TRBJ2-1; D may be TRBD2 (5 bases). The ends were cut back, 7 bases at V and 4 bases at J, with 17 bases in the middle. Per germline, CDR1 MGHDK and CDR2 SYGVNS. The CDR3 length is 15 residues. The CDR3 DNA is TGTGCCAGCACTCCTTCGGCGGGCTTTTACAATGAGCAGTTCTTC. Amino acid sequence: CASTPSAGFYNEQFF.

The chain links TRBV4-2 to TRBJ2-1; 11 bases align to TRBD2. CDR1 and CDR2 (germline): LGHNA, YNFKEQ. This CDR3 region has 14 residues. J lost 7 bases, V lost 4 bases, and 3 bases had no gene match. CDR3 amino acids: CASSPTSGENEQFF. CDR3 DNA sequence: TGTGCCAGCAGCCCGACTAGCGGGGAAAATGAGCAGTTCTTC.

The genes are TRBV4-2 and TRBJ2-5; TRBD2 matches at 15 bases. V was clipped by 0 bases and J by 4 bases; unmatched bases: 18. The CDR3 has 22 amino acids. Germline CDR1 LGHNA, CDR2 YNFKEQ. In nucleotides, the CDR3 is TGTGCCAGCAGCCAAGATAGGGGGGTGCCGGGACTAGCGGGAGGTGTTCGAGAGACCCAGTACTTC. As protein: CASSQDRGVPGLAGGVRETQYF.

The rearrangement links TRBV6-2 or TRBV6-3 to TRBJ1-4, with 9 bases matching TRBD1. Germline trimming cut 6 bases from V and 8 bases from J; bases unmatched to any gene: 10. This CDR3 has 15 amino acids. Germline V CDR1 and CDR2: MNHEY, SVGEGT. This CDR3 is CASRTSGQGSEKLFF. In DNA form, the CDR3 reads TGTGCCAGCAGGACATCGGGACAGGGTAGCGAAAAACTGTTTTTT.

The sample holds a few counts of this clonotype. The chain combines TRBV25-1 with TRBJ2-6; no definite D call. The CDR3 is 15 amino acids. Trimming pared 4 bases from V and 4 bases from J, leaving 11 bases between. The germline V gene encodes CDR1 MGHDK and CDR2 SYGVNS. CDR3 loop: CASSARTAGANVLTF. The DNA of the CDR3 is TGTGCCAGCAGTGCCCGGACGGCGGGGGCCAACGTCCTGACTTTC.

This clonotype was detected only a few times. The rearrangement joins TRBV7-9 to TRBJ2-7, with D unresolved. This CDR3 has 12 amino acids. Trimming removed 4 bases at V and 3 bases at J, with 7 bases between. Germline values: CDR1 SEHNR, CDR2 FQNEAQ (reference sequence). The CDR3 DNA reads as TGTGCCAGCAGCTCAGTCAACTACGAGCAGTACTTC. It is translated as CASSSVNYEQYF.

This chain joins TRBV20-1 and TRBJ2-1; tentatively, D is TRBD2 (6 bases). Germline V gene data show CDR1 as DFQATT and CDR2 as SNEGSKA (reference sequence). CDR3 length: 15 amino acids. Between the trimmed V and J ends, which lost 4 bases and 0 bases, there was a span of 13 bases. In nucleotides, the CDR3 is TGCAGTGCTATGAGCGGGCCCACCTCCTACAATGAGCAGTTCTTC. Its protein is CSAMSGPTSYNEQFF.

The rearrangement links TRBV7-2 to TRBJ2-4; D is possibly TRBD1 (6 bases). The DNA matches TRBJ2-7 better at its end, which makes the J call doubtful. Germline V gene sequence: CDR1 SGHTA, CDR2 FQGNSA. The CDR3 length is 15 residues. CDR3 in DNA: TGTGCCAGCAGCTTACTCGGGACACAGGCCTACGAGCAGTACTTC. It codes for CASSLLGTQAYEQYF.

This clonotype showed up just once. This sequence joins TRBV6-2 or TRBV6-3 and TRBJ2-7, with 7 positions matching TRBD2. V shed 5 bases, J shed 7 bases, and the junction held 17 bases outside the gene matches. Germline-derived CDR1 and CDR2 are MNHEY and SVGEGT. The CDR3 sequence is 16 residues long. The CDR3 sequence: CASSANRWDYPGEQYF. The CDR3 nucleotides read TGTGCCAGCAGTGCCAATCGATGGGACTACCCAGGGGAGCAGTACTTC.

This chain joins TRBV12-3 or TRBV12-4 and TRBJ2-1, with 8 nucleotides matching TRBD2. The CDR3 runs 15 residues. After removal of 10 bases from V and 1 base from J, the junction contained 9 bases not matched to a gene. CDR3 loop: CAIREGSLSYNEQFF. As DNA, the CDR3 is TGTGCCATCCGGGAGGGTTCCCTATCCTACAATGAGCAGTTCTTC.

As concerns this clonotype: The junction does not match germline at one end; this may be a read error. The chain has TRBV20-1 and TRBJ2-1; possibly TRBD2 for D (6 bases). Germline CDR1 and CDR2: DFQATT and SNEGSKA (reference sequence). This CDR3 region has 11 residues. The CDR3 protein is CSADSGEARYF. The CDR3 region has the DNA TGCAGTGCGGATAGCGGAGAGGCCCGGTACTTC.

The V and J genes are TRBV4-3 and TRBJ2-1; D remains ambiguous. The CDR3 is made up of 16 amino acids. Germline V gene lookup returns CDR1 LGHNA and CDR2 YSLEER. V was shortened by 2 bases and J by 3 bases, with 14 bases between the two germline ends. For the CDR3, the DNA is TGCGCCAGCAGCCAAACCCTTGGCGCTGGCTACAATGAGCAGTTCTTC. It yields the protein CASSQTLGAGYNEQFF.

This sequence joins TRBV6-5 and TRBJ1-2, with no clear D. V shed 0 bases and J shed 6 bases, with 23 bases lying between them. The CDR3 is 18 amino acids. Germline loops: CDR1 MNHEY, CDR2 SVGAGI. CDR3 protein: CASSYSLPVVVEGDGYTF. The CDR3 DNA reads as TGTGCCAGCAGTTACTCCCTCCCTGTAGTTGTAGAAGGTGATGGCTACACCTTC.

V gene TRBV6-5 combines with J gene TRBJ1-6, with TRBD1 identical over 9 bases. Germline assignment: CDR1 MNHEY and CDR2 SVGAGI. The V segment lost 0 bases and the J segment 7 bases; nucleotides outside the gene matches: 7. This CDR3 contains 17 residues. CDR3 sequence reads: CASSYSERTGVNSPLHF. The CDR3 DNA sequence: TGTGCCAGCAGTTACTCGGAAAGGACAGGGGTGAATTCACCCCTCCACTTT.

In DNA, the CDR3 is TGTGCCAGCCGAAGGACAGGGCTCGACGAGCAGTACTTC. The encoded protein is CASRRTGLDEQYF. The chain carries TRBV6-5 and TRBJ2-5, with 8 bases aligning to TRBD1. The DNA end favors TRBJ2-7, so the J call may be wrong. Per germline, CDR1 MNHEY and CDR2 SVGAGI. CDR3 length: 13 residues.

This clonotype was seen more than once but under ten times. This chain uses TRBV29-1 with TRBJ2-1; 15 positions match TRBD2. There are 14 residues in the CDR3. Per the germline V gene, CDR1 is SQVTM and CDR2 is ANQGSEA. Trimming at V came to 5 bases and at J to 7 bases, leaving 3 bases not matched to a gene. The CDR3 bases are TGCAGCGTTAGGACTAGCGGGGGGGGGAATGAGCAGTTCTTC. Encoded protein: CSVRTSGGGNEQFF.

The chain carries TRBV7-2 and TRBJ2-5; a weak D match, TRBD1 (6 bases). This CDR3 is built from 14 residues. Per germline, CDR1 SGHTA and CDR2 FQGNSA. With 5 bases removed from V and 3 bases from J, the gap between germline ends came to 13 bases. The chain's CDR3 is CASSLDRYKETQYF. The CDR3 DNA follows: TGTGCCAGCAGCCTGGACAGATACAAAGAGACCCAGTACTTC.

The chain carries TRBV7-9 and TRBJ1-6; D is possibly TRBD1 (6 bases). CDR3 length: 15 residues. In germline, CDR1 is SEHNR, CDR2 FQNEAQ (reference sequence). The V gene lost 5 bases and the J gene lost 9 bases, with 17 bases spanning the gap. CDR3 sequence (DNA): TGTGCCAGCAGCGACTGGGGGGACATTAGTTCACCCCTCCACTTT. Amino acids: CASSDWGDISSPLHF.

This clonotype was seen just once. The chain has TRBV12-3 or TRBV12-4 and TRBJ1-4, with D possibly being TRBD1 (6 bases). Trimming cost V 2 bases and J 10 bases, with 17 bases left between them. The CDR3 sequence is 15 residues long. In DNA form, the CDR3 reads TGTGCCAGCAGTTTACATAGGCAGGGGCAGGGAAAACTGTTTTTT. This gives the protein CASSLHRQGQGKLFF.

The CDR3 bases are TGTGCCAGCAGTAGACCCACTAGCGAGGTCACAGATACGCAGTATTTT. It encodes CASSRPTSEVTDTQYF. The genes are TRBV6-2 or TRBV6-3 and TRBJ2-3; 7 bases match TRBD2. Germline loops: CDR1 MNHEY, CDR2 SVGEGT. The J segment lost 2 bases and the V segment lost 5 bases, leaving 10 bases of the junction unmatched. The CDR3 is 16 amino acids.

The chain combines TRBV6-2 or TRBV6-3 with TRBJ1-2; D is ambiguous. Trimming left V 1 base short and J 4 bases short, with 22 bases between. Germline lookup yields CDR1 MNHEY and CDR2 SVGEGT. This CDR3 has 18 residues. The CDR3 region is CASSYFNLGGGIIYGYTF. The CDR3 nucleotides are TGTGCCAGCAGTTACTTTAACCTTGGCGGCGGAATAATCTATGGCTACACCTTC.